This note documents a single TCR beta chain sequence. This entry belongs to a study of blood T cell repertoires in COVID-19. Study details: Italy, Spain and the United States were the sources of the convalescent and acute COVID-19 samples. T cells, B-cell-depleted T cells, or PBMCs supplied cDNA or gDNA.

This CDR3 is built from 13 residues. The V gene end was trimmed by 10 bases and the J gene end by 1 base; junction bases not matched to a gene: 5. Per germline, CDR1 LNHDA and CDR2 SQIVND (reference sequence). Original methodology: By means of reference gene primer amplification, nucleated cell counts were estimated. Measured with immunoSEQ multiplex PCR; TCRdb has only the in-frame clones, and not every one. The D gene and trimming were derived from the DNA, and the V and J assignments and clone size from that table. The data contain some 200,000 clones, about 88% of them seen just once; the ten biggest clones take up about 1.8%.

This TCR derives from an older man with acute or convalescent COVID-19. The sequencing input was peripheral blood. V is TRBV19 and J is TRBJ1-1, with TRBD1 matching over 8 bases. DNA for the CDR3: TGTGCCACCGTGACAGGGGCGAACACTGAAGCTTTCTTT. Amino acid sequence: CATVTGANTEAFF. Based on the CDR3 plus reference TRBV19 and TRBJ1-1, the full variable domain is DGGITQSPKYLFRKEGQNVTLSCEQNLNHDAMYWYRQDPGQGLRLIYYSQIVNDFQKGDIAEGYSVSREKKESFPLTVTSAQKNPTAFYLCATVTGANTEAFFGQGTRLTVV.